Here is one T cell receptor (beta chain) with its context. The antigen this receptor binds is unknown. Base qualities were left out, and no much larger clone turns up one base away. A second Seattle source provided samples from volunteer blood donors who had recovered from COVID-19. The collaborating institutions used their own protocols to collect whole blood in K2EDTA tubes. For TCRbeta analysis, collaborators shipped samples as frozen whole blood, isolated PBMCs, or DNA extracted from either of those sample types. The data originate from a study of blood T cell repertoires in COVID-19 (dated by TCRdb to about 2020). For the wider study: Collaborator samples came from the United States, Italy and Spain and covered acute and convalescent phases of COVID-19. The prospective study material was composed of cDNA or gDNA derived from T cells, B-cell-depleted T cells, or PBMCs. The dataset comprised deeply sampled blood TCRbeta repertoires from subjects exposed to, actively infected with, or recovered from COVID-19. The repertoires were released in a freely available public database meant as a resource for research on the immune response to SARS-CoV-2. The samples were drawn from two sources: the first 160 participants of the ongoing ImmuneRACE study, and 1,254 subjects contributed by 6 global collaborators. The sample metadata nearly always contained a de-identified subject ID, COVID-19 status, age in years and sex. Where HLA class I and class II types were available, the types were taken from metadata supplied by the sample provider, not from assay-based typing.

Broader findings and caveats from the paper: The amount of clinical and demographic metadata varied by source and participant and was provided uncurated.

The immunoSEQ Assay, a bias-controlled multiplex PCR, was used to amplify TCRbeta CDR3 regions from genomic DNA. As for how the authors treated the data: Within the assay, amplification of reference gene primers was used to estimate how many nucleated cells each sample contained. Sequence reads were collapsed and filtered to measure the absolute abundance of every unique TCRbeta CDR3 rearrangement. For each sample, productive Simpson clonality was calculated as the square root of Simpson's diversity index across productive rearrangements. Entries here come from immuneACCESS through TCRdb and include only in-frame sequences with V and J called. Some clones fail to appear in such tables; in the studies checked, an unresolved V gene covers under half of the shortfall, and the cause of the remainder is unknown. Clone size and the V and J calls come from that table; the DNA yielded D and trimming. This sample is represented by about 230,000 clones; roughly 88% of them were singletons. The top ten clones comprise 1.4% of the sample.

Trimming accounts for 2 bases at V and 2 bases at J, while the number of junction bases matched to no gene is 3. CDR1 and CDR2 are drawn from the germline V gene: SNHLY, FYNNEI. The CDR3 covers 15 residues, taking in both the cysteine and the phenylalanine. The entry retains the CDR3 DNA only, 45 bases that are in frame from base 1. Sequenced material: peripheral blood. The chain employs TRBV2 and TRBJ2-5; 9 junctional bases match TRBD2. The TCR originated in a woman between 40 and 50 years old who had recovered from COVID-19. The CDR3 here reads CASSEPAGGQETQYF. The DNA sequence is as follows: TGTGCCAGCAGTGAACCAGCGGGGGGACAAGAGACCCAGTACTTC.